The 32 T cell receptor beta chains below come from one sample, sequenced in a study of T cell changes during pregnancy in multiple sclerosis. Libraries were prepared by immunoSEQ multiplex PCR; TCRdb keeps only in-frame clonotypes and omits some of them. The repertoire holds 55,000 to 65,000 clones, roughly 94% seen once, with about 3% in the top ten. The specimen comprised CD8+ T cells from peripheral blood mononuclear cells, sampled in the third trimester of pregnancy. These receptors were taken from a female donor with multiple sclerosis, enrolled in a pregnancy study.

The genes are TRBV9 and TRBJ2-1; 7 nucleotides align to TRBD1. Germline CDR1 and CDR2: SGDLS and YYNGEE. With 4 bases clipped from V and 0 bases from J, the junction kept 4 bases outside the gene matches. The CDR3 contains 15 residues. CDR3 DNA: TGTGCCAGCAGCTTGGGACAGATCTCCTACAATGAGCAGTTCTTC. It yields the protein CASSLGQISYNEQFF.

The rearrangement uses TRBV9 and TRBJ1-2; possible D gene TRBD1, 6 bases. The V and J ends lost 0 bases and 4 bases respectively, with 16 bases between them. In germline, CDR1 is SGDLS, CDR2 YYNGEE. CDR3 length equals 16 residues. The CDR3 here is CASSVGPGTHGYGYTF. CDR3 nucleotides: TGTGCCAGCAGCGTAGGGCCCGGGACACACGGCTATGGCTACACCTTC.

CDR3 loop: CASSYSSLAGYNEQFF. CDR3 nucleotide sequence: TGTGCCAGCAGTTACTCGTCACTAGCGGGATACAATGAGCAGTTCTTC. The chain couples TRBV6-5 to TRBJ2-1; 10 nucleotides align to TRBD2. The germline V gene has CDR1 MNHEY and CDR2 SVGAGI. This CDR3 comprises 16 residues. J lost 4 bases, V lost 0 bases, and 3 bases had no gene match.

The chain links TRBV30 to TRBJ1-1; no clear D gene. From germline, CDR1 is GTSNPN and CDR2 SVGIG (reference sequence). Trimming took 0 bases from V and 5 from J, leaving 16 bases between them. This CDR3 is 15 amino acids long. The CDR3 protein is CAWSVRRGLETEAFF. The CDR3 DNA is TGTGCCTGGAGTGTACGGAGAGGGCTGGAAACTGAAGCTTTCTTT.

The chain uses TRBV10-2 and TRBJ1-4, with D hard to call. Trimming took off 6 bases at V and 7 bases at J, with 9 bases between the two ends. The CDR3 runs to 12 residues. CDR1 is WSHSY, CDR2 SAAADI, per germline. CDR3 loop: CASSHSLEKLFF. The CDR3 DNA follows: TGCGCCAGCAGCCACAGCCTTGAAAAACTGTTTTTT.

This chain joins TRBV5-4 and TRBJ1-2; tentatively, D is TRBD1 (5 bases). From germline, CDR1 is SGHNT and CDR2 YYREEE (reference sequence). The CDR3 runs to 14 residues. Between the trimmed V and J ends, which lost 1 base and 6 bases, there was a span of 13 bases. The CDR3 spells CASSLMEGVNGYTF. The CDR3 region has the DNA TGTGCCAGCAGCTTGATGGAAGGGGTGAATGGCTACACCTTC.

The chain couples TRBV7-9 to TRBJ2-5, with D maybe TRBD1 (6 bases). The CDR3 consists of 17 residues. The germline V and J ends were trimmed by 2 bases and 0 bases, with 16 bases remaining between them. The V gene's germline CDR1 is SEHNR and CDR2 FQNEAQ (reference sequence). This chain's CDR3 is CASSLWPGDTYQETQYF. DNA of the CDR3: TGTGCCAGCAGCTTATGGCCAGGGGACACCTACCAAGAGACCCAGTACTTC. The full variable domain, in which reference TRBV7-9 and TRBJ2-5 provide the parts outside the CDR3, is DTGVSQNPRHKITKRGQNVTFRCDPISEHNRLYWYRQTLGQGPEFLTYFQNEAQLEKSRLLSDRFSAERPKGSFSTLEIQRTEQGDSAMYLCASSLWPGDTYQETQYFGPGTRLLVL.

The table lists this clone with a count of one. The rearrangement links TRBV6-5 to TRBJ2-1; D is ambiguous. V was trimmed by 4 bases and J by 3 bases, leaving 7 bases between them. The CDR3 totals 13 residues. Germline CDR1 is MNHEY and CDR2 is SVGAGI. CDR3 DNA sequence: TGTGCCAGCAGTTCCTCCCGCTACAATGAGCAGTTCTTC. It is translated as CASSSSRYNEQFF.

This clone came up once. The gene calls are TRBV7-2 and TRBJ2-3; 12 bases agree with TRBD2. Germline values: CDR1 SGHTA, CDR2 FQGNSA. After removal of 2 bases from V and 5 bases from J, the junction contained 8 bases not matched to a gene. This CDR3 region has 17 residues. As DNA, the CDR3 is TGTGCCAGCAGCTTATGGCTAGCGGGAGGGCCCGAAGATACGCAGTATTTT. This gives the protein CASSLWLAGGPEDTQYF.

About this clone: The germline gene is not matched at one end of the junction; a read error may be the cause. This chain connects TRBV2 to TRBJ2-3, with 8 bases identical to TRBD2. Germline CDR1 and CDR2: SNHLY and FYNNEI. This CDR3 has 18 amino acids. The CDR3 region is CASSLSKLAETLTYTQYF. The CDR3 DNA is TGTGCCAGCAGCCTCTCCAAACTAGCGGAAACACTCACATATACGCAGTATTTT.

The chain carries TRBV28 and TRBJ1-1; 7 bases match TRBD1. The CDR3 totals 13 residues. Trimming cost V 7 bases and J 4 bases; bases outside gene matches: 6. Germline lookup yields CDR1 MDHEN and CDR2 SYDVKM. CDR3 coding DNA: TGTGCCAGCACCCCACAGGGGAGCACTGAAGCTTTCTTT. This sequence encodes CASTPQGSTEAFF. The complete variable domain, with remaining parts taken from reference TRBV28 and TRBJ1-1, reads DVKVTQSSRYLVKRTGEKVFLECVQDMDHENMFWYRQDPGLGLRLIYFSYDVKMKEKGDIPEGYSVSREKKERFSLILESASTNQTSMYLCASTPQGSTEAFFGQGTRLTVV.

This clone has only one observation. V and J are TRBV28 and TRBJ2-3, with 8 positions matching TRBD1. The CDR3 runs to 17 residues. The germline CDR1 and CDR2 sequences are MDHEN and SYDVKM. V gave up 2 bases and J gave up 4 bases; unmatched junction bases: 11. The CDR3 region is CASSLGPDRVRADTQYF. The DNA of the CDR3 is TGTGCCAGCAGTTTAGGGCCGGACAGGGTTCGGGCAGATACGCAGTATTTT.

The genes are TRBV15 and TRBJ2-7; 8 bases are a match to TRBD1. Trimming at V came to 5 bases and at J to 4 bases, leaving 7 bases not matched to a gene. This CDR3 spans 14 amino acids. Germline assignment: CDR1 LNHNV and CDR2 YYDKDF (reference sequence). CDR3 sequence (DNA): TGTGCCACCAGCTTTGGGCAGGGGGCTTACGAGCAGTACTTC. This codes for CATSFGQGAYEQYF.

This chain connects TRBV9 to TRBJ2-7; TRBD1 aligns across 7 bases. The CDR3 contains 15 residues. CDR1 is SGDLS, CDR2 YYNGEE, per germline. Trimming cost V 2 bases and J 6 bases; bases outside gene matches: 11. The CDR3 reads CASSVGDQGEGEQYF. The CDR3 coding sequence is TGTGCCAGCAGCGTCGGAGACCAGGGGGAAGGCGAGCAGTACTTC.

The V call is TRBV7-9, the J call TRBJ2-1, with 9 positions matching TRBD2. CDR3 length: 15 residues. V lost 2 bases, J lost 8 bases, and 7 bases stayed unmatched. Germline values: CDR1 SEHNR, CDR2 FQNEAQ (reference sequence). CDR3 in amino acids: CASSLLAGGPDEQFF. CDR3 nucleotide sequence: TGTGCCAGCAGCTTATTGGCGGGAGGGCCGGATGAGCAGTTCTTC. Filled out from reference TRBV7-9 and TRBJ2-1, the complete variable domain reads DTGVSQNPRHKITKRGQNVTFRCDPISEHNRLYWYRQTLGQGPEFLTYFQNEAQLEKSRLLSDRFSAERPKGSFSTLEIQRTEQGDSAMYLCASSLLAGGPDEQFFGPGTRLTVL.

The count of this clone is one. The chain couples TRBV28 to TRBJ1-1; D may be TRBD1 (6 bases). The CDR3 is made up of 15 amino acids. V lost 5 bases to trimming and J lost 0 bases, with 13 bases between them. Germline loops: CDR1 MDHEN, CDR2 SYDVKM. The CDR3 reads CASSIFRGLNTEAFF. CDR3 nucleotides: TGTGCCAGCAGTATTTTCAGGGGTTTGAACACTGAAGCTTTCTTT.

The V call is TRBV11-3, the J call TRBJ2-1; perhaps TRBD1 as D (6 bases). CDR3 length: 15 residues. Germline CDR1 SGHNT, CDR2 YENEEA. Trimming cost V 0 bases and J 10 bases, with 16 bases left between them. In nucleotides, the CDR3 is TGTGCCAGCAGCTTAGATCTCACAGGGTGGGACGAGCAGTTCTTC. Its translation is CASSLDLTGWDEQFF.

CDR3 sequence: CASSFESGPYEQYF. In nucleotides, the CDR3 is TGTGCCAGCAGCTTCGAGAGCGGACCCTACGAGCAGTACTTC. J is TRBJ2-7 and V is TRBV5-5, with a weak D call TRBD2 (5 bases). Trimming shortened V by 2 bases and J by 2 bases, and 11 bases separated the two germline ends. In germline, CDR1 is SGHKS, CDR2 YYEKEE (reference sequence). The CDR3 length is 14 residues.

The rearrangement joins TRBV19 to TRBJ2-2; 8 nucleotides line up with TRBD1. Germline CDR1 LNHDA, CDR2 SQIVND (reference sequence). CDR3 length: 18 residues. Losses at the gene ends were 1 base for V and 6 bases for J; bases not matched to a gene: 13. The CDR3 sequence is CASSIVGTDRDWSGELFF. The CDR3 nucleotides are TGTGCCAGTAGTATAGTAGGGACGGACAGGGATTGGTCCGGGGAGCTGTTTTTT.

The chain uses TRBV2 and TRBJ2-1; 9 bases are shared with TRBD2. V shed 3 bases, J shed 8 bases, and the junction held 5 bases outside the gene matches. The CDR3 consists of 14 residues. Germline V gene lookup returns CDR1 SNHLY and CDR2 FYNNEI. CDR3 amino acids: CASSDEREEDEQFF. In nucleotides, the CDR3 is TGTGCCAGCAGTGATGAGCGGGAGGAGGATGAGCAGTTCTTC.

This clone was observed many times. The chain couples TRBV5-4 to TRBJ1-2, with 9 bases lining up with TRBD1. This CDR3 comprises 19 residues. Germline V gene lookup returns CDR1 SGHNT and CDR2 YYREEE (reference sequence). Losses at the gene ends were 1 base for V and 4 bases for J; bases not matched to a gene: 17. The CDR3 spells CASSLIAGTGGVRIYGYTF. In DNA form, the CDR3 reads TGTGCCAGCAGCTTGATCGCCGGCACAGGGGGCGTGAGGATCTATGGCTACACCTTC.

V is TRBV10-3 and J is TRBJ2-1; 9 nucleotides align to TRBD2. This CDR3 contains 14 residues. Germline V gene lookup returns CDR1 ENHRY and CDR2 SYGVKD. Losses at the gene ends were 5 bases for V and 9 bases for J; bases not matched to a gene: 8. Here the CDR3 DNA reads TGTGCCATCAGTTCCGGGACTAGCATTGGTGAGCAGTTCTTC. It codes for CAISSGTSIGEQFF.

This clone came up once. V usage is TRBV10-3 and J usage is TRBJ2-1; 8 nucleotides agree with TRBD1. Looked up from germline, CDR1 is ENHRY and CDR2 is SYGVKD. J was trimmed by 6 bases and V by 6 bases; bases with no gene match: 7. The CDR3 is 14 residues long. The CDR3 region is CAIRAGQGFNEQFF. The CDR3 region has the DNA TGTGCCATCAGGGCCGGACAGGGTTTCAATGAGCAGTTCTTC.

This clone was found once. The chain has TRBV5-5 and TRBJ2-3; D is perhaps TRBD2 (6 bases). Germline CDR1 and CDR2: SGHKS and YYEKEE (reference sequence). Deletions cut 4 bases from V and 0 bases from J, with 15 bases between. The CDR3 consists of 16 residues. The CDR3 spells CASSRRDLVSTDTQYF. DNA of the CDR3: TGTGCCAGCAGCCGACGGGACTTGGTTAGCACAGATACGCAGTATTTT. The full variable domain, rest sourced from reference TRBV5-5 and TRBJ2-3, is DAGVTQSPTHLIKTRGQQVTLRCSPISGHKSVSWYQQVLGQGPQFIFQYYEKEERGRGNFPDRFSARQFPNYSSELNVNALLLGDSALYLCASSRRDLVSTDTQYFGPGTRLTVL.

The chain employs TRBV5-1 and TRBJ2-7; 11 bases are a match to TRBD1. Per the germline V gene, CDR1 is SGHRS and CDR2 is YFSETQ. CDR3 size: 14 residues. The junction had 3 bases not matched to a gene; V was cut back by 4 bases and J by 3 bases. In nucleotides, the CDR3 is TGCGCCAGCAGCCTGGGACAGGGGGTCTACGAGCAGTACTTC. Its translation is CASSLGQGVYEQYF. Variable domain in full (rest from reference TRBV5-1 and TRBJ2-7): KAGVTQTPRYLIKTRGQQVTLSCSPISGHRSVSWYQQTPGQGLQFLFEYFSETQRNKGNFPGRFSGRQFSNSRSEMNVSTLELGDSALYLCASSLGQGVYEQYFGPGTRLTVT.

The chain is built from TRBV11-2 and TRBJ1-1; D gene uncertain. Trimming shortened V by 3 bases and J by 0 bases, and 14 bases separated the two germline ends. CDR3 length equals 16 residues. Germline CDR1 and CDR2: SGHAT and FQNNGV. The CDR3 sequence: CASSFHYAGMNTEAFF. The CDR3 coding sequence is TGTGCCAGCAGCTTTCACTACGCCGGCATGAACACTGAAGCTTTCTTT. The whole variable domain, remainder taken from reference TRBV11-2 and TRBJ1-1, is EAGVAQSPRYKIIEKRQSVAFWCNPISGHATLYWYQQILGQGPKLLIQFQNNGVVDDSQLPKDRFSAERLKGVDSTLKIQPAKLEDSAVYLCASSFHYAGMNTEAFFGQGTRLTVV.

The CDR3 sequence: CASTPGGYAGELFF. In nucleotides, the CDR3 is TGTGCCAGTACTCCGGGAGGGTACGCCGGGGAGCTGTTTTTT. J is TRBJ2-2 and V is TRBV19; the match to TRBD2 covers 8 bases. The germline CDR1 and CDR2 sequences are LNHDA and SQIVND (reference sequence). The V segment lost 7 bases and the J segment 6 bases; nucleotides outside the gene matches: 7. This CDR3 comprises 14 residues.

This chain uses TRBV9 with TRBJ2-3; D unclear. The germline V gene has CDR1 SGDLS and CDR2 YYNGEE. The CDR3 contains 17 residues. V lost 3 bases, J lost 4 bases, and 21 bases lay in between. CDR3 bases: TGTGCCAGCAGCGCATTTGACTCTCTCGAGATTGCAGATACGCAGTATTTT. Translation: CASSAFDSLEIADTQYF.

The chain joins TRBV4-2 to TRBJ2-7; 8 positions agree with TRBD1. This CDR3 comprises 15 residues. The J segment lost 3 bases and the V segment lost 5 bases, leaving 9 bases of the junction unmatched. Per germline, CDR1 LGHNA and CDR2 YNFKEQ. The CDR3 nucleotides are TGTGCCAGCAGCGAGAATTACAGGGGGATCTACGAGCAGTACTTC. Translation: CASSENYRGIYEQYF.

The V call is TRBV11-3, the J call TRBJ2-1; 7 positions match TRBD2. The CDR3 sequence is 16 residues long. Germline V CDR1 and CDR2: SGHNT, YENEEA. With 0 bases clipped from V and 5 bases from J, the junction kept 7 bases outside the gene matches. This CDR3 is CASSLERTRGNNEQFF. DNA of the CDR3: TGTGCCAGCAGCTTAGAGCGGACTAGGGGCAACAATGAGCAGTTCTTC.

The chain employs TRBV6-4 and TRBJ2-1; D remains ambiguous. This CDR3 is 16 amino acids long. Germline CDR1 is MRHNA and CDR2 is SNTAGT. The ends were cut back, 3 bases at V and 4 bases at J, with 16 bases in the middle. The CDR3 spells CASSETSIIGYNEQFF. CDR3 in DNA: TGTGCCAGCAGTGAAACGTCGATTATCGGGTACAATGAGCAGTTCTTC.

The rearrangement links TRBV4-3 to TRBJ2-1; perhaps TRBD2 as D (6 bases). The germline V gene has CDR1 LGHNA and CDR2 YSLEER. CDR3 length: 16 residues. V lost 1 base to trimming and J lost 5 bases, with 15 bases between them. CDR3 loop: CASSQVDGRGNNEQFF. The DNA of the CDR3 is TGCGCCAGCAGCCAAGTTGACGGGAGAGGAAACAATGAGCAGTTCTTC.